Included here is one T cell receptor beta chain sequence, with context. The antigen is not known. The CDR3 extends over 15 amino acids. Per the germline V gene, CDR1 is MNHEY and CDR2 is SMNVEV (reference sequence). J lost 5 bases, V lost 3 bases, and 3 bases had no gene match. TCRdb recomputed calls from the 5' RACE reads with MiXCR, one row per CDR3 protein. The table has some 290,000 distinct CDR3 sequences, 15% to 25% seen once. The sample originates from a study of CD8 T cells in ankylosing spondylitis. Findings and caveats of the study: According to the report, clones linked to the disease were significantly enriched in matched synovial fluid samples taken from ankylosing spondylitis patients. Within ankylosing spondylitis blood, a TCR beta motif made up of several highly homologous variants appeared to be characteristic.

The rearrangement joins TRBV27 to TRBJ2-2; 10 nucleotides line up with TRBD2. The TCR originated in a male donor with ankylosing spondylitis or in good health (not recorded which). The sequencing sample was made of blood, either unsorted or a sorted T cell fraction (not recorded which). CDR3 region: CASSFLAGVTGELFF. The DNA of the CDR3 is TGTGCCAGCAGTTTCCTAGCGGGGGTGACCGGGGAGCTGTTTTTT.